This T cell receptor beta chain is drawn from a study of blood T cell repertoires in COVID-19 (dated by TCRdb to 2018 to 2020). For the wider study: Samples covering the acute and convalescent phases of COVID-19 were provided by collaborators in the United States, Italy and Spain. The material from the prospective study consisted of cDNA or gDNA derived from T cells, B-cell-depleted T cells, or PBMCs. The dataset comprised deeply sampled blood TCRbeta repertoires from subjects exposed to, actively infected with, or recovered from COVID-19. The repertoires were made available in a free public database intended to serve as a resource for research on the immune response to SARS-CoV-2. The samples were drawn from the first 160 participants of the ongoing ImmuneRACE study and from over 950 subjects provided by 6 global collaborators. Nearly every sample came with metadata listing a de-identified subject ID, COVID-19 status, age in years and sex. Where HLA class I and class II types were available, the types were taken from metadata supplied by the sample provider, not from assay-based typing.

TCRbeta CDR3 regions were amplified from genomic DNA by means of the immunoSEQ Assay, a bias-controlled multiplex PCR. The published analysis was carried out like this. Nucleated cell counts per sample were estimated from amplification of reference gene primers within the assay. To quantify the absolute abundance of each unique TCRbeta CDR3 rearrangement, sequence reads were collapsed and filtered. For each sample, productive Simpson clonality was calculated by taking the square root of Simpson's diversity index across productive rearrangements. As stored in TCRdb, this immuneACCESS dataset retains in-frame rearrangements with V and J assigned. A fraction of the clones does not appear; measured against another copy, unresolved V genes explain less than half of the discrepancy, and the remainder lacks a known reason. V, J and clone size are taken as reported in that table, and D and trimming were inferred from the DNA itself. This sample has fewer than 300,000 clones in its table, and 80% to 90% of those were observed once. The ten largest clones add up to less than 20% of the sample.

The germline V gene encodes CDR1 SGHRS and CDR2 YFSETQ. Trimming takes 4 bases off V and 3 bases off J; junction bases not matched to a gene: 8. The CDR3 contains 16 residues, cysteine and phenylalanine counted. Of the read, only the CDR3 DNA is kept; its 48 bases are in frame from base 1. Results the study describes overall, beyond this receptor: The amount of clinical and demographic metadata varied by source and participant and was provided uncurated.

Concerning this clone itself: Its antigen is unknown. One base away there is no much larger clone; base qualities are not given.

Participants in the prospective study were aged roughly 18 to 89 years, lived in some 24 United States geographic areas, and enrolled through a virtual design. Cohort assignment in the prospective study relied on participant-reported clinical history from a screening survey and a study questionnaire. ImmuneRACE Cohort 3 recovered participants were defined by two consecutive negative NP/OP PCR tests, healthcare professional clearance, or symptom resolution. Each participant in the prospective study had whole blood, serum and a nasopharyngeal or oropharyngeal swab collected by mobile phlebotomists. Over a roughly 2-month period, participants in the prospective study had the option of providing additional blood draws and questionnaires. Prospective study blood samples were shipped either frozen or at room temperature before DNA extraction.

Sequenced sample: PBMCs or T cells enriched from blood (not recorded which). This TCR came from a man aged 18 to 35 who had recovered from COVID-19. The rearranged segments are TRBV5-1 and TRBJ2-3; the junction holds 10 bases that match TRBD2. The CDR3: CASSTQAGGTTDTQYF. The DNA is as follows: TGCGCCAGCAGCACCCAAGCGGGAGGGACGACAGATACGCAGTATTTT.